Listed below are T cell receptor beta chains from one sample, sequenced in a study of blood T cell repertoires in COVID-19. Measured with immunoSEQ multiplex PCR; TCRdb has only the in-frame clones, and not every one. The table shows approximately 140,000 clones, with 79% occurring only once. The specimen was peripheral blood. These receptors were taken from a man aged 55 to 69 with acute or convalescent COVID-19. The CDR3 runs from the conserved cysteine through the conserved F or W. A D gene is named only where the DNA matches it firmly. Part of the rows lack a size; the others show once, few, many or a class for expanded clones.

CDR3 DNA: TGTGCCAGCAGCGTAGATATGTATTCCGGGGTTGGAAACACCATATATTTT
CDR3 protein: CASSVDMYSGVGNTIYF
D gene: .
clone size: .
V gene: TRBV9
CDR3 length: 17
J gene: TRBJ1-3

CDR3 DNA: TGTGCCAGCCGCCCCGGGTCGGACTCCTACAATGAGCAGTTCTTC
CDR3 protein: CASRPGSDSYNEQFF
D gene: .
clone size: .
V gene: TRBV6-5
CDR3 length: 15
J gene: TRBJ2-1

CDR3 DNA: TGTGCCACCAGTGATCCTCTAGCTACAGATACGCAGTATTTT
CDR3 protein: CATSDPLATDTQYF
D gene: .
clone size: .
V gene: TRBV24-1
CDR3 length: 14
J gene: TRBJ2-3

CDR3 DNA: TGCGCCAGCAGCTTGGCCAGGAGGGACCCTGCAACTAATGAAAAACTGTTTTTT
CDR3 protein: CASSLARRDPATNEKLFF
D gene: .
clone size: .
V gene: TRBV5-1
CDR3 length: 18
J gene: TRBJ1-4

CDR3 DNA: TGTGCCAGCAGCTTGTCAAGAGTGACTTTCTTT
CDR3 protein: CASSLSRVTFF
D gene: .
clone size: few
V gene: TRBV5-4
CDR3 length: 11
J gene: TRBJ1-1

CDR3 DNA: TGTGCCAGCGTCGCGCGGGGTCTACAAGAGACCCAGTACTTC
CDR3 protein: CASVARGLQETQYF
D gene: .
clone size: .
V gene: TRBV6-5
CDR3 length: 14
J gene: TRBJ2-5

CDR3 DNA: TGTGCCAGCAGCCCCGGACAGGGAAGGACTGAAGCTTTCTTT
CDR3 protein: CASSPGQGRTEAFF
D gene: TRBD1
clone size: few
V gene: TRBV7-2
CDR3 length: 14
J gene: TRBJ1-1

CDR3 DNA: TGTGCCAGCAGCCTGGGACAGGGGGGCGACGAGCAGTACTTC
CDR3 protein: CASSLGQGGDEQYF
D gene: TRBD1
clone size: few
V gene: TRBV5-6
CDR3 length: 14
J gene: TRBJ2-7

CDR3 DNA: TGTGCCAGCTCCGCCGTGGGGTGGGCCCCGGACAGGGAGTACACCGGGGAGCTGTTTTTT
CDR3 protein: CASSAVGWAPDREYTGELFF
D gene: TRBD1
clone size: few
V gene: TRBV7-3
CDR3 length: 20
J gene: TRBJ2-2

CDR3 DNA: TGTGCCAGCAGTACCCCGCAGGGTGGCTCACCCCTCCACTTT
CDR3 protein: CASSTPQGGSPLHF
D gene: .
clone size: .
V gene: TRBV6-6
CDR3 length: 14
J gene: TRBJ1-6

CDR3 DNA: TGCAGCGTTGGCGACAGGCCTGAGATAGGCTACACCTTC
CDR3 protein: CSVGDRPEIGYTF
D gene: .
clone size: .
V gene: TRBV29-1
CDR3 length: 13
J gene: TRBJ1-2

CDR3 DNA: TGTGCCAGCAGCCGAGCGGGGATCGGGCAGCCCCAGCATTTT
CDR3 protein: CASSRAGIGQPQHF
D gene: .
clone size: .
V gene: TRBV5-5
CDR3 length: 14
J gene: TRBJ1-5

CDR3 DNA: TGTGCCAGCAGTTATAACAGAAATTCACCCCTCCACTTT
CDR3 protein: CASSYNRNSPLHF
D gene: .
clone size: once
V gene: TRBV28
CDR3 length: 13
J gene: TRBJ1-6

CDR3 DNA: TGTGCCAGCAGCCTGGGACAGGCAGTCGATCAGTATGGCTACACCTTC
CDR3 protein: CASSLGQAVDQYGYTF
D gene: TRBD1
clone size: .
V gene: TRBV7-9
CDR3 length: 16
J gene: TRBJ1-2

CDR3 DNA: TGTGCCAGTAGGTTATCAGGGGCGGTGAACACTGAAGCTTTCTTT
CDR3 protein: CASRLSGAVNTEAFF
D gene: .
clone size: .
V gene: TRBV19
CDR3 length: 15
J gene: TRBJ1-1

CDR3 DNA: TGTGCCAGCAGCCTCGGACTCTCGTCGAGGGAGACCCAGTACTTC
CDR3 protein: CASSLGLSSRETQYF
D gene: .
clone size: .
V gene: TRBV11-2
CDR3 length: 15
J gene: TRBJ2-5

CDR3 DNA: TGTGCCTGGGGGGACAGGGACTATGGCTACACCTTC
CDR3 protein: CAWGDRDYGYTF
D gene: TRBD1
clone size: .
V gene: TRBV30
CDR3 length: 12
J gene: TRBJ1-2

CDR3 DNA: TGCGCCAGCAGCAATTTAGCGGCCTCCTACGAGCAGTACTTC
CDR3 protein: CASSNLAASYEQYF
D gene: .
clone size: many
V gene: TRBV5-1
CDR3 length: 14
J gene: TRBJ2-7

CDR3 DNA: TGTGCCAGCAGCACGACAGGGACAGCTTCACCCCTCCACTTT
CDR3 protein: CASSTTGTASPLHF
D gene: TRBD1
clone size: .
V gene: TRBV4-2
CDR3 length: 14
J gene: TRBJ1-6

CDR3 DNA: TGTGCCAGCAGCTTAACTAGCGGGAGGGCCGGCACAGATACGCAGTATTTT
CDR3 protein: CASSLTSGRAGTDTQYF
D gene: TRBD2
clone size: .
V gene: TRBV7-9
CDR3 length: 17
J gene: TRBJ2-3

CDR3 DNA: TGTGCCAGCAGCCAAGATTGGGCAGCAGCAACTAATGAAAAACTGTTTTTT
CDR3 protein: CASSQDWAAATNEKLFF
D gene: .
clone size: .
V gene: TRBV4-2
CDR3 length: 17
J gene: TRBJ1-4

CDR3 DNA: TGTGCCAGCAGCTTAAGTGAGACCAGCGCCGGGGAGCTGTTTTTT
CDR3 protein: CASSLSETSAGELFF
D gene: .
clone size: .
V gene: TRBV7-8
CDR3 length: 15
J gene: TRBJ2-2

CDR3 DNA: TGTGCCAGCAGTCTGGGACAGGGGGCGGACTATGGCTACACCTTC
CDR3 protein: CASSLGQGADYGYTF
D gene: TRBD1
clone size: .
V gene: TRBV27
CDR3 length: 15
J gene: TRBJ1-2

CDR3 DNA: TGTGCCAGTAGTATACGCCCAGGGAATGAAAAACTGTTTTTT
CDR3 protein: CASSIRPGNEKLFF
D gene: .
clone size: .
V gene: TRBV19
CDR3 length: 14
J gene: TRBJ1-4

CDR3 DNA: TGCGCCAGCAGCCAAGATAGTCTGACGGGTCTCTGGGCCAACGTCCTGACTTTC
CDR3 protein: CASSQDSLTGLWANVLTF
D gene: .
clone size: .
V gene: TRBV4-1
CDR3 length: 18
J gene: TRBJ2-6

CDR3 DNA: TGTGCCAGTAGCTGGGACAGGGGGGCCGGAGATACGCAGTATTTT
CDR3 protein: CASSWDRGAGDTQYF
D gene: TRBD1
clone size: .
V gene: TRBV19
CDR3 length: 15
J gene: TRBJ2-3

CDR3 DNA: TGTGCCAGCAGCTTATCCGGGTCCCAAGTAGGTCAGCCCCAGCATTTT
CDR3 protein: CASSLSGSQVGQPQHF
D gene: .
clone size: .
V gene: TRBV7-2
CDR3 length: 16
J gene: TRBJ1-5

CDR3 DNA: TGTGCCAGCAGTCCTCTAGCGGGAGCTTATTTGGGGGAGCAGTACTTC
CDR3 protein: CASSPLAGAYLGEQYF
D gene: TRBD2
clone size: .
V gene: TRBV28
CDR3 length: 16
J gene: TRBJ2-7

CDR3 DNA: TGTGCCAGTAGTATTCGGGTCGGGGAGCTGTTTTTT
CDR3 protein: CASSIRVGELFF
D gene: .
clone size: .
V gene: TRBV19
CDR3 length: 12
J gene: TRBJ2-2

CDR3 DNA: TGTGCCAGTAGTGATCCGGGCCGGGGACAGGGAAGTAGTGGCTACACCTTC
CDR3 protein: CASSDPGRGQGSSGYTF
D gene: TRBD1
clone size: .
V gene: TRBV19
CDR3 length: 17
J gene: TRBJ1-2

CDR3 DNA: TGTGCCAGCAGTCCAGGGACAGGGGGCTTTCAGCCCCAGCATTTT
CDR3 protein: CASSPGTGGFQPQHF
D gene: TRBD1
clone size: many
V gene: TRBV27
CDR3 length: 15
J gene: TRBJ1-5

CDR3 DNA: TGTGCCAGCAGTTTAATCGGCGGGGGCTCCTACAATGAGCAGTTCTTC
CDR3 protein: CASSLIGGGSYNEQFF
D gene: TRBD2
clone size: many
V gene: TRBV27
CDR3 length: 16
J gene: TRBJ2-1

CDR3 DNA: TGCGCCAGCTCCCCGCAGGCAACATCCTACGAGCAGTACTTC
CDR3 protein: CASSPQATSYEQYF
D gene: .
clone size: .
V gene: TRBV5-1
CDR3 length: 14
J gene: TRBJ2-7

CDR3 DNA: TGTGCCAGCAGCCCAAGGGGACAGCCGAAAGGGCAGTACTTC
CDR3 protein: CASSPRGQPKGQYF
D gene: TRBD1
clone size: .
V gene: TRBV7-2
CDR3 length: 14
J gene: TRBJ2-7

CDR3 DNA: TGTGCCAGCAAGCCGGAAGGGGCCGGGGCCAACGTCCTGACTTTC
CDR3 protein: CASKPEGAGANVLTF
D gene: .
clone size: .
V gene: TRBV6-6
CDR3 length: 15
J gene: TRBJ2-6

CDR3 DNA: TGTGCTAGCAGCTTAGGACTAGCGGGAGGGCGTGATGAGCAGTTCTTC
CDR3 protein: CASSLGLAGGRDEQFF
D gene: TRBD2
clone size: .
V gene: TRBV7-7
CDR3 length: 16
J gene: TRBJ2-1

CDR3 DNA: TGCGCCAGCAGCCCACTTTTCCGCACTGAAGCTTTCTTT
CDR3 protein: CASSPLFRTEAFF
D gene: .
clone size: few
V gene: TRBV5-1
CDR3 length: 13
J gene: TRBJ1-1

CDR3 DNA: TGTGCCAGCAGCCAAGATCAGGTAGATCCCCCCAACTTC
CDR3 protein: CASSQDQVDPPNF
D gene: .
clone size: .
V gene: TRBV4-2
CDR3 length: 13
J gene: TRBJ2-7

CDR3 DNA: TGCAGTGCGCGGCAAGAGACCCAGTACTTC
CDR3 protein: CSARQETQYF
D gene: .
clone size: .
V gene: TRBV20-1
CDR3 length: 10
J gene: TRBJ2-5

CDR3 DNA: TGTGCCAGCAGTTCCCCGGACAGGGACTATAATTCACCCCTCCACTTT
CDR3 protein: CASSSPDRDYNSPLHF
D gene: TRBD1
clone size: .
V gene: TRBV25-1
CDR3 length: 16
J gene: TRBJ1-6

CDR3 DNA: TGTGCCAGCAGCCTACAGCTTAACACTGAAGCTTTCTTT
CDR3 protein: CASSLQLNTEAFF
D gene: .
clone size: .
V gene: TRBV14
CDR3 length: 13
J gene: TRBJ1-1

CDR3 DNA: TGTGCCAGCAGTTATTCCTATAACTATGGCTACACCTTC
CDR3 protein: CASSYSYNYGYTF
D gene: .
clone size: .
V gene: TRBV12-3/TRBV12-4
CDR3 length: 13
J gene: TRBJ1-2

CDR3 DNA: TGTGCCAGCAGTGGGGGGACAGCCGGTGGGACGCCCCTCCACTTT
CDR3 protein: CASSGGTAGGTPLHF
D gene: TRBD1
clone size: .
V gene: TRBV2
CDR3 length: 15
J gene: TRBJ1-6

CDR3 DNA: TGTGCCAGTAGTCCCCGGGGGGGGGCAGATACGCAGTATTTT
CDR3 protein: CASSPRGGADTQYF
D gene: TRBD2
clone size: .
V gene: TRBV19
CDR3 length: 14
J gene: TRBJ2-3

CDR3 DNA: TGTGCCAGCAGCGGTGGAACGCCAGGGAATCCTATTAACACTGAAGCTTTCTTT
CDR3 protein: CASSGGTPGNPINTEAFF
D gene: .
clone size: .
V gene: TRBV5-5
CDR3 length: 18
J gene: TRBJ1-1

CDR3 DNA: TGCGCCAGCAGTGAGGGAACCGGGTCCTGGCAGTTCTTC
CDR3 protein: CASSEGTGSWQFF
D gene: .
clone size: .
V gene: TRBV10-2
CDR3 length: 13
J gene: TRBJ2-1

CDR3 DNA: TGTGCCAGCAGCCTCGAGGCGGGAGGCCTCTCGAACACCGGGGAGCTGTTTTTT
CDR3 protein: CASSLEAGGLSNTGELFF
D gene: TRBD2
clone size: few
V gene: TRBV4-2
CDR3 length: 18
J gene: TRBJ2-2

CDR3 DNA: TGTGCCAGCAGCGTTGGAACAGGCAATCCTAACTATGGCTACACCTTC
CDR3 protein: CASSVGTGNPNYGYTF
D gene: .
clone size: once
V gene: TRBV9
CDR3 length: 16
J gene: TRBJ1-2

CDR3 DNA: TGCAGCGTTTCGTCTAGCACCTACGAGCAGTACTTC
CDR3 protein: CSVSSSTYEQYF
D gene: .
clone size: .
V gene: TRBV29-1
CDR3 length: 12
J gene: TRBJ2-7

CDR3 DNA: TGCAGCGTTGTGTCGGCGGTCTCTTACAATGAGCAGTTCTTC
CDR3 protein: CSVVSAVSYNEQFF
D gene: .
clone size: .
V gene: TRBV29-1
CDR3 length: 14
J gene: TRBJ2-1

CDR3 DNA: TGTGCCAGCAGCTTTACAGGGGAAGAGACCCAGTACTTC
CDR3 protein: CASSFTGEETQYF
D gene: TRBD1
clone size: .
V gene: TRBV7-2
CDR3 length: 13
J gene: TRBJ2-5

CDR3 DNA: TGCGCCAGCAGCTTACAGGGGGCGCGGGGGGAAAAACTGTTTTTT
CDR3 protein: CASSLQGARGEKLFF
D gene: TRBD1
clone size: .
V gene: TRBV5-1
CDR3 length: 15
J gene: TRBJ1-4

CDR3 DNA: TGTGCCAGCAGCCTAGACAGCTATGAAGCTTTCTTT
CDR3 protein: CASSLDSYEAFF
D gene: .
clone size: .
V gene: TRBV6-2/TRBV6-3
CDR3 length: 12
J gene: TRBJ1-1

CDR3 DNA: TGTGCCAGCAGCTTGATGGGGGGGACGGCCACCGGGGAGCTGTTTTTT
CDR3 protein: CASSLMGGTATGELFF
D gene: TRBD2
clone size: .
V gene: TRBV7-3
CDR3 length: 16
J gene: TRBJ2-2

CDR3 DNA: TGTGCCAGCAGCGCGGGGGGCGCGGATGAAGCTTTCTTT
CDR3 protein: CASSAGGADEAFF
D gene: .
clone size: .
V gene: TRBV28
CDR3 length: 13
J gene: TRBJ1-1